One and the same sample provided the 28 T cell receptor beta chains below, sequenced in a study of untreated major depressive disorder. The assay was immunoSEQ multiplex PCR, and TCRdb's table has in-frame clones only and misses some. The data hold approximately 20,000 clones, with approximately 89% observed a single time. The specimen sequenced was CD4+ T cells from PBMCs. The source of these receptors is a woman aged 25 to 39 in good health.

This clone was observed a single time. The chain uses TRBV4-1 and TRBJ1-1; 7 bases fit TRBD1. The ends lost 2 bases at V and 3 bases at J; junction bases unmatched: 12. Looked up from germline, CDR1 is MGHRA and CDR2 is YSYEKL. The CDR3 is made up of 17 amino acids. CDR3 region: CASSQKGYRGRDTEAFF. The CDR3 DNA is TGCGCCAGCAGCCAAAAAGGATACAGGGGTAGGGACACTGAAGCTTTCTTT.

The chain couples TRBV6-1 to TRBJ1-2; unclear D gene. Trimming shortened V by 2 bases and J by 2 bases, and 6 bases separated the two germline ends. CDR1 is MNHNS and CDR2 is SASEGT in the germline V gene. CDR3 length: 13 residues. The CDR3, as DNA: TGTGCCAGCAGTGAACTGGGGAACTATGGCTACACCTTC. This encodes CASSELGNYGYTF.

This rearrangement joins TRBV11-2 to TRBJ2-5, with no clear D. Trimming left V 5 bases short and J 1 base short, with 14 bases between. Germline CDR1 and CDR2: SGHAT and FQNNGV. The CDR3 contains 15 residues. CDR3 in amino acids: CASSMLVGFQETQYF. CDR3 DNA sequence: TGTGCCAGCAGCATGTTAGTCGGGTTCCAAGAGACCCAGTACTTC.

The J gene is TRBJ1-3, the V gene TRBV9, with 9 nucleotides matching TRBD1. The J segment lost 3 bases and the V segment lost 0 bases, leaving 7 bases of the junction unmatched. CDR3 length: 17 amino acids. Germline assignment: CDR1 SGDLS and CDR2 YYNGEE. The CDR3 nucleotides are TGTGCCAGCAGCGTAGTCGGGACAGGGACTTTTGGAAACACCATATATTTT. Amino acid sequence: CASSVVGTGTFGNTIYF. The full variable domain, in which reference TRBV9 and TRBJ1-3 provide the parts outside the CDR3, is DSGVTQTPKHLITATGQRVTLRCSPRSGDLSVYWYQQSLDQGLQFLIQYYNGEERAKGNILERFSAQQFPDLHSELNLSSLELGDSALYFCASSVVGTGTFGNTIYFGEGSWLTVV.

This clone was seen more than once but under ten times. The chain carries TRBV28 and TRBJ1-4; 10 positions agree with TRBD1. The CDR3 has 13 residues. Germline V gives CDR1 MDHEN, CDR2 SYDVKM. The junction had 6 bases not matched to a gene; V was cut back by 10 bases and J by 7 bases. This CDR3 reads CATQTGGSEKLFF. CDR3 coding DNA: TGTGCCACCCAGACAGGGGGCAGTGAAAAACTGTTTTTT. Variable domain in full (rest from reference TRBV28 and TRBJ1-4): DVKVTQSSRYLVKRTGEKVFLECVQDMDHENMFWYRQDPGLGLRLIYFSYDVKMKEKGDIPEGYSVSREKKERFSLILESASTNQTSMYLCATQTGGSEKLFFGSGTQLSVL.

The chain uses TRBV28 and TRBJ1-2, with a possible D match to TRBD1 (6 bases). CDR1 and CDR2 from the germline V gene are MDHEN and SYDVKM. The CDR3 has 14 residues. Trimming shortened V by 2 bases and J by 7 bases, and 14 bases separated the two germline ends. The CDR3: CASSLHRVGAGYTF. DNA of the CDR3: TGTGCCAGCAGTTTACACAGGGTTGGCGCTGGCTACACCTTC.

V is TRBV5-4 and J is TRBJ1-5, with D unresolved. The CDR3 totals 12 residues. Germline CDR1 is SGHNT and CDR2 is YYREEE (reference sequence). V was shortened by 4 bases and J by 4 bases, with 6 bases between the two germline ends. The CDR3 DNA reads as TGTGCCAGCAGCAGCCCAAATCAGCCCCAGCATTTT. Its protein product is CASSSPNQPQHF.

The V gene is TRBV5-4, the J gene TRBJ2-7; TRBD1 aligns across 10 bases. CDR3 length equals 13 residues. Germline CDR1 reads SGHNT; CDR2 reads YYREEE (reference sequence). V shed 4 bases and J 5 bases; nucleotides not matched to a gene: 3. The CDR3 spells CASSRQGADEQYF. CDR3 bases: TGTGCCAGCAGCCGACAGGGGGCGGACGAGCAGTACTTC. The complete variable domain, with remaining parts taken from reference TRBV5-4 and TRBJ2-7, reads ETGVTQSPTHLIKTRGQQVTLRCSSQSGHNTVSWYQQALGQGPQFIFQYYREEENGRGNFPPRFSGLQFPNYSSELNVNALELDDSALYLCASSRQGADEQYFGPGTRLTVT.

The chain carries TRBV19 and TRBJ2-5; 7 positions agree with TRBD1. The V and J ends lost 9 bases and 0 bases, in that order; junction bases with no gene match: 10. The CDR3 length is 15 residues. CDR1 is LNHDA, CDR2 SQIVND, per germline (reference sequence). The CDR3 nucleotides are TGTGCCAGCCGATCCGGGACAGTGTACCAAGAGACCCAGTACTTC. It codes for CASRSGTVYQETQYF.

The V gene is TRBV27, the J gene TRBJ2-7; possible D gene TRBD2, 5 bases. The CDR3 spans 13 residues. In germline, CDR1 is MNHEY, CDR2 SMNVEV (reference sequence). Trimming left V 3 bases short and J 3 bases short, with 9 bases between. DNA of the CDR3: TGTGCCAGCAGTTTCCCGGGAAGCTACGAGCAGTACTTC. This codes for CASSFPGSYEQYF.

This chain links TRBV7-9 with TRBJ2-7; 7 nucleotides align to TRBD1. The CDR3 is 14 amino acids. From germline, CDR1 is SEHNR and CDR2 FQNEAQ (reference sequence). V was clipped by 5 bases and J by 2 bases; unmatched bases: 6. The chain's CDR3 is CASSLYQGAYEQYF. The CDR3, as DNA: TGTGCCAGCAGCCTGTACCAGGGGGCCTACGAGCAGTACTTC.

V and J are TRBV11-3 and TRBJ2-2; tentatively, D is TRBD2 (5 bases). This CDR3 region has 15 residues. Germline V CDR1 and CDR2: SGHNT, YENEEA. V lost 3 bases and J 0 bases, leaving 8 bases between the germline ends. CDR3: CASSFGLANTGELFF. The CDR3 DNA is TGTGCCAGCAGCTTCGGACTCGCGAACACCGGGGAGCTGTTTTTT.

The chain carries TRBV7-2 and TRBJ2-3; tentatively, D is TRBD2 (5 bases). The CDR3 loop spans 14 amino acids. The germline V and J ends were trimmed by 1 base and 4 bases, with 9 bases remaining between them. The germline CDR1 and CDR2 sequences are SGHTA and FQGNSA. The CDR3 sequence: CASSLGVGADTQYF. In DNA form, the CDR3 reads TGTGCCAGCAGCTTAGGAGTCGGGGCAGATACGCAGTATTTT.

The chain carries TRBV5-1 and TRBJ1-1; unclear D gene. CDR1 is SGHRS, CDR2 YFSETQ, per germline. The CDR3 covers 13 residues. V was pared by 2 bases and J by 4 bases, with 9 bases between. The CDR3 nucleotides read TGCGCCAGCAGCTTAGAGTGGGGCACTGAAGCTTTCTTT. Encoded protein: CASSLEWGTEAFF.

In its sample, this clone was seen a few times. The V call is TRBV18, the J call TRBJ1-5; no clear D. Trimming left V 0 bases short and J 1 base short, with 4 bases between. CDR3 length equals 14 residues. Germline V gives CDR1 KGHSH, CDR2 LQKENI. CDR3 in DNA: TGTGCCAGCTCACCACCGGGAAGCAATCAGCCCCAGCATTTT. Encoded protein: CASSPPGSNQPQHF.

This chain joins TRBV4-2 and TRBJ1-1, with TRBD1 matching 8 bases. Losses at the gene ends were 1 base for V and 12 bases for J; bases not matched to a gene: 7. The CDR3 has 13 amino acids. The germline V gene has CDR1 LGHNA and CDR2 YNFKEQ. Here the CDR3 reads CASSQGRTGQTFF. In nucleotides, the CDR3 is TGTGCCAGCAGCCAAGGTCGGACAGGGCAGACTTTCTTT.

DNA for the CDR3: TGTGCCAGTAAGGGGGAAGAGACCCAGTACTTC. Translating gives CASKGEETQYF. The chain employs TRBV2 and TRBJ2-5; possibly TRBD1 for D (6 bases). CDR1 and CDR2 from the germline V gene are SNHLY and FYNNEI. The CDR3 length is 11 residues. With 9 bases removed from V and 3 bases from J, the gap between germline ends came to 8 bases.

This chain links TRBV4-3 with TRBJ1-4, with D unresolved. This CDR3 contains 16 residues. Looked up from germline, CDR1 is LGHNA and CDR2 is YSLEER. Trimming left V 4 bases short and J 2 bases short, with 14 bases between. CDR3 in amino acids: CASSPINLGTNEKLFF. The CDR3 DNA sequence: TGCGCCAGCAGCCCTATTAACCTGGGGACTAATGAAAAACTGTTTTTT.

The rearrangement uses TRBV7-3 and TRBJ2-7; D is possibly TRBD2 (6 bases). CDR1 and CDR2 (germline): SGHTA, FQGTGA. This CDR3 spans 13 amino acids. V shed 4 bases and J shed 6 bases, with 13 bases lying between them. This CDR3 reads CASSSHGLSEQYF. As DNA, the CDR3 is TGTGCCAGCAGCTCTCACGGACTAAGCGAGCAGTACTTC.

This clone has just one count. The chain uses TRBV19 and TRBJ2-5; tentatively, D is TRBD2 (5 bases). The germline V gene has CDR1 LNHDA and CDR2 SQIVND (reference sequence). The CDR3 totals 13 residues. Trimming cost V 5 bases and J 4 bases, with 11 bases left between them. The CDR3 nucleotides are TGTGCCAGTAGTGGAACTAGTGGAGAGACCCAGTACTTC. Protein sequence: CASSGTSGETQYF.

The V and J genes are TRBV7-7 and TRBJ2-5, with TRBD1 matching over 8 bases. The V segment lost 3 bases and the J segment 2 bases; nucleotides outside the gene matches: 8. The CDR3 has 16 amino acids. Germline-derived CDR1 and CDR2 are SSHAT and FNYEAQ (reference sequence). CDR3: CASSLGTQGVQETQYF. DNA of the CDR3: TGTGCCAGCAGCTTGGGGACACAGGGGGTACAAGAGACCCAGTACTTC.

This clone was counted between two and nine times. This chain connects TRBV5-1 to TRBJ2-3, with D perhaps given as TRBD1 or TRBD2 (5 bases each). Germline V gives CDR1 SGHRS, CDR2 YFSETQ. Trimming left V 0 bases short and J 0 bases short, with 8 bases between. The CDR3 has 15 residues. CDR3 bases: TGCGCCAGCAGCTTGGAGGGACGTAGCACAGATACGCAGTATTTT. Protein sequence: CASSLEGRSTDTQYF.

This chain uses TRBV10-3 with TRBJ2-3, with D perhaps TRBD2 (5 bases). The germline V gene encodes CDR1 ENHRY and CDR2 SYGVKD. There are 14 residues in the CDR3. V was cut by 7 bases and J by 5 bases, with 16 bases left in between. The CDR3, as DNA: TGTGCCATCACTCCGGGGTCCGGGGAAGATACGCAGTATTTT. Amino acid sequence: CAITPGSGEDTQYF.

V and J are TRBV11-3 and TRBJ2-1; 9 positions agree with TRBD1. Germline assignment: CDR1 SGHNT and CDR2 YENEEA. J lost 5 bases, V lost 3 bases, and 5 bases had no gene match. The CDR3 spans 15 residues. The DNA for the CDR3 is TGTGCCAGCAGCTTCCAGGGACAGGGCAACAATGAGCAGTTCTTC. This translates into CASSFQGQGNNEQFF. The full variable domain, its missing parts supplied by reference TRBV11-3 and TRBJ2-1, is EAGVVQSPRYKIIEKKQPVAFWCNPISGHNTLYWYLQNLGQGPELLIRYENEEAVDDSQLPKDRFSAERLKGVDSTLKIQPAELGDSAVYLCASSFQGQGNNEQFFGPGTRLTVL.

The chain couples TRBV15 to TRBJ1-1, with 12 bases lining up with TRBD1. The length of the CDR3 is 16 residues. Unmatched junction bases numbered 6, after V lost 3 bases and J lost 4 bases. CDR1 and CDR2 from the germline V gene are LNHNV and YYDKDF (reference sequence). The CDR3 is CATSRQGDRGLTEAFF. CDR3 DNA sequence: TGTGCCACCAGCAGGCAGGGGGACAGGGGGCTCACTGAAGCTTTCTTT.

The V call is TRBV7-2, the J call TRBJ1-1; tentatively, D is TRBD1 (6 bases). V was clipped by 2 bases and J by 11 bases, with 12 bases between them. The germline V gene encodes CDR1 SGHTA and CDR2 FQGNSA. The CDR3 is made up of 12 amino acids. The CDR3 spells CASSLNRAEAFF. The CDR3, as DNA: TGTGCCAGCAGCTTAAACAGGGCCGAGGCTTTCTTT.

The chain uses TRBV30 and TRBJ2-5, with TRBD1 matching over 7 bases. The J segment lost 3 bases and the V segment lost 0 bases, leaving 1 base of the junction unmatched. The CDR3 length is 13 residues. The germline gives CDR1 GTSNPN, CDR2 SVGIG (reference sequence). The CDR3 here is CAWSVGTEETQYF. CDR3 bases: TGTGCCTGGAGTGTAGGGACAGAAGAGACCCAGTACTTC. The entire variable domain, with the rest obtained from reference TRBV30 and TRBJ2-5, is as follows: SQTIHQWPATLVQPVGSPLSLECTVEGTSNPNLYWYRQAAGRGLQLLFYSVGIGQISSEVPQNLSASRPQDRQFILSSKKLLLSDSGFYLCAWSVGTEETQYFGPGTRLLVL.

V usage is TRBV29-1 and J usage is TRBJ2-1; 10 bases fit TRBD1. This CDR3 has 12 amino acids. The germline gives CDR1 SQVTM, CDR2 ANQGSEA. Trimming cost V 8 bases and J 5 bases; bases outside gene matches: 3. CDR3 in amino acids: CSTGTGDNEQFF. For the CDR3, the DNA is TGCAGCACGGGGACAGGGGACAATGAGCAGTTCTTC.